These T cell receptor beta chains were read from a single sample in a study of shared clonotypes between healthy human individuals. The table came from immunoSEQ multiplex PCR; TCRdb's copy has only in-frame clones and leaves some out. This sample has 550,000 to 600,000 clones, with 70% to 80% found just once. Sequencing input: PBMCs. These receptors were collected from a woman aged 40 to 50 in good health. Some clones in this sample may be carry-over from other donors' samples. The CDR3 runs from the conserved cysteine through the conserved F or W. A D gene is named only where the DNA matches it firmly. Size is stated for part of the rows, as once, few or many counts, or as a class when the clone is expanded.

V	J	size	length	D	DNA	CDR3
TRBV7-9	TRBJ2-3	.	15	TRBD2	TGTGCCAGCAGCTTAGCTGCGGGAGCCGGGGATACGCAGTATTTT	CASSLAAGAGDTQYF
TRBV19	TRBJ2-3	.	15	TRBD2	TGTGCCAGTAGTATCGCTAGCGGGTCCACAGATACGCAGTATTTT	CASSIASGSTDTQYF
TRBV5-1	TRBJ1-4	.	14	TRBD1	TGCGCCAGCAGCTCGACAGGGCGAAATGAAAAACTGTTTTTT	CASSSTGRNEKLFF
TRBV30	TRBJ2-6	.	15	TRBD2	TGTGCCTGGAGTAGCGGGGGCTCTGGGGCCAACGTCCTGACTTTC	CAWSSGGSGANVLTF
TRBV5-1	TRBJ2-2	.	18	.	TGCGCCAGCAGCTTGTCTACTAGAGGGGCAGGTGATACCGGGGAGCTGTTTTTT	CASSLSTRGAGDTGELFF
TRBV19	TRBJ1-5	.	14	.	TGTGCCAGTAGGGGACGGACAAGCAATCAGCCCCAGCATTTT	CASRGRTSNQPQHF
TRBV7-2	TRBJ2-1	.	14	TRBD2	TGTGCCAGCAGCCGAGCGGGAGGGAGTAATGAGCAGTTCTTC	CASSRAGGSNEQFF
TRBV5-1	TRBJ1-2	.	16	TRBD1	TGCGCCAGCAGCTTGTGTTGGTGGAGTGACAGGGCGGCTAAGACCTTC	CASSLCWWSDRAAKTF
TRBV30	TRBJ2-5	.	15	TRBD2	TGTGCCTGGAGTGTCCTTAGCGGGAGGCTAGAGACCCAGTACTTC	CAWSVLSGRLETQYF
TRBV7-3	TRBJ2-1	.	14	.	TGTGCCAGCAGCTTAGCAGGGTCGGACAATGAGCAGTTCTTC	CASSLAGSDNEQFF
TRBV6-6	TRBJ1-2	.	15	.	TGTGCCAGCAGCAGACCCCGGGGGGAGGGGGATGGCTACACCTTC	CASSRPRGEGDGYTF
TRBV7-2	TRBJ2-7	.	15	TRBD2	TGTGCCAGCAGCAAGACTAGCGGGAGTATGCCCGAGCAGTACTTC	CASSKTSGSMPEQYF
TRBV9	TRBJ1-2	.	12	.	TGTGCCTCCAAACGGGGTTCTGATGGCTACACCTTC	CASKRGSDGYTF
TRBV2	TRBJ2-1	.	14	.	TGTGCCAGCAGTGAGGGGAGTGGCTACAATGAGCAGTTCTTC	CASSEGSGYNEQFF
TRBV7-2	TRBJ2-7	.	14	.	TGTGCCAGCAGCTTTCCGGGCCCGGGCCCCCCGCAGTACTTC	CASSFPGPGPPQYF
TRBV19	TRBJ2-4	.	15	TRBD1	TGTGCCAGTAGTCCACGACAGGGGTCCAAAAACATTCAGTACTTC	CASSPRQGSKNIQYF
TRBV11-3	TRBJ2-5	.	14	.	TGTGCCAGCAGCTTAGATGCTTCTGGGGAGACCCAGTACTTC	CASSLDASGETQYF
TRBV5-8	TRBJ2-7	.	11	.	TGTGCCAGCAGCTTGGTGGGGAATCAGTACTTC	CASSLVGNQYF
TRBV4-3	TRBJ2-2	.	15	TRBD2	TGCGCCAGCAGCCCGGGACTAGCGGAAACCGGGGAGCTGTTTTTT	CASSPGLAETGELFF
TRBV30	TRBJ1-5	few	15	.	TGTGCCTGGAGCGCGGGACGGCGGCCTTTTCAGCCCCAGCATTTT	CAWSAGRRPFQPQHF
TRBV5-1	TRBJ1-1	.	14	.	TGCGCCAGCAGCCTCGGGACGACGGACACTGAAGCTTTCTTT	CASSLGTTDTEAFF
TRBV19	TRBJ2-5	.	16	.	TGTGCCAGTAGTCCCCGGGACCTTCAGATGGTAGAGACCCAGTACTTC	CASSPRDLQMVETQYF
TRBV23-1	TRBJ2-7	.	15	.	TGCGCCAGCAGTCAATCGTCAGGGGCTCAACACGAGCAGTACTTC	CASSQSSGAQHEQYF
TRBV28	TRBJ2-7	.	14	.	TGTGCCAGCAGTCCTCGGACGGGGCAATACGAGCAGTACTTC	CASSPRTGQYEQYF
TRBV2	TRBJ2-1	few	13	TRBD1	TGTGCCAGCAGGGGGACAGGGAAAAATGAGCAGTTCTTC	CASRGTGKNEQFF
TRBV7-9	TRBJ2-3	.	13	.	TGTGCCAGCGGGGTTGGAGGCACAGATACGCAGTATTTT	CASGVGGTDTQYF
TRBV4-3	TRBJ2-2	.	12	.	TGCGCCAGCAGCCAAAAGATCGGGGAGCTGTTTTTT	CASSQKIGELFF
TRBV6-4	TRBJ2-2	.	15	.	TGTGCCAGCAGTGACTTTGCCGTCTACACCGGGGAGCTGTTTTTT	CASSDFAVYTGELFF
TRBV6-1	TRBJ2-3	many	15	.	TGTGCCAGCAAAGGGCGGACCTCGGGCACAGATACGCAGTATTTT	CASKGRTSGTDTQYF
TRBV4-1	TRBJ2-5	.	17	TRBD1	TGCGCCAGCAGCCAAGATGGACAGGGCGGGTACCAAGAGACCCAGTACTTC	CASSQDGQGGYQETQYF
TRBV11-3	TRBJ1-1	once	18	.	TGTGCCAGCAGCTTAGGGATTAGGGCAGACGGGGGGAACACTGAAGCTTTCTTT	CASSLGIRADGGNTEAFF
TRBV7-2	TRBJ1-2	.	16	TRBD1	TGTGCCAGCAGCCCCGGGAGGACAGGCTCACTGTATGGCTACACCTTC	CASSPGRTGSLYGYTF
TRBV30	TRBJ1-2	.	13	TRBD1	TGTGCCTGGAGGACAGGGGGCGCGGGTGGCTACACCTTC	CAWRTGGAGGYTF
TRBV4-1	TRBJ1-2	.	16	.	TGCGCCAGCAGCCAAGTTGGCCAGCGCCGAGACTATGGCTACACCTTC	CASSQVGQRRDYGYTF
TRBV5-1	TRBJ1-5	.	17	TRBD1	TGCGCCAGCAGCCCAACACCGGGACAGGGAGGTGTACAGCCCCAGCATTTT	CASSPTPGQGGVQPQHF
TRBV7-2	TRBJ2-1	few	14	.	TGTGCCAGCAGCTCGTACCACTTATGGGATGAGCAGTTCTTC	CASSSYHLWDEQFF
TRBV29-1	TRBJ1-1	few	12	TRBD1	TGCAGCGAGATTGACAGGGCGTGCGGAGCTTTCTTT	CSEIDRACGAFF
TRBV29-1	TRBJ1-2	few	12	.	TGCAGCGTTTTTGCACCTTACTATGGCTACACCTTC	CSVFAPYYGYTF
TRBV7-8	TRBJ1-5	.	15	.	TGTGCCAGCAGCTTTGGCAGGTATAGCAATCAGCCCCAGCATTTT	CASSFGRYSNQPQHF
TRBV30	TRBJ2-1	.	16	TRBD2	TGTGCCTGGGACCGTGGACTAGCGGGAGCCGTCGATGAGCAGTTCTTC	CAWDRGLAGAVDEQFF
TRBV6-5	TRBJ1-1	.	12	.	TGTGCCAGCACCACGGGAAACACTGAAGCTTTCTTT	CASTTGNTEAFF
TRBV27	TRBJ2-1	.	19	TRBD2	TGTGCCAGCAGTTTCGACGGTCGGGGAGCCCGGGAGCTCCTTGGGGGGGAGTTCTTC	CASSFDGRGARELLGGEFF
TRBV12-5	TRBJ1-2	.	17	TRBD1	TGTGCTAGTGGTTTGGCTAATCCGGGACAGGGGAAAGATGGCTACACCTTC	CASGLANPGQGKDGYTF
TRBV19	TRBJ2-2	.	13	.	TGTGCCAGTAGGGACAGAGGCACCGGGGAGCTGTTTTTT	CASRDRGTGELFF
TRBV29-1	TRBJ1-1	.	8	.	TGCAGCAACAATGGAGCTTTCTTT	CSNNGAFF
TRBV30	TRBJ2-2	.	14	.	TGTGCCTGGAATATAGTGGAGAACACCGGGGAGCTGTTTTTT	CAWNIVENTGELFF
TRBV13	TRBJ2-3	.	16	TRBD2	TGTGCCAGCAGCTCGAGACTAGCGGGAGTCCGTGATACGCAGTATTTT	CASSSRLAGVRDTQYF
TRBV6-6	TRBJ2-5	.	16	TRBD2	TGTGCCAGCAGTTACGGGCTAGCGGGAGTAGGAGAGACCCAGTACTTC	CASSYGLAGVGETQYF
TRBV30	TRBJ1-2	.	11	.	TGTGCCTGGAGTAGAGAAGGCGGCTACACCTTC	CAWSREGGYTF
TRBV2	TRBJ1-5	.	13	.	TGTGCCAGCAGTGAAGGCAGGGGTCAGCCCCAGCATTTT	CASSEGRGQPQHF
TRBV5-4	TRBJ2-1	.	16	TRBD2	TGTGCCAGCAGCTTGTCTAGCGGGAGTAATTTATATGAGCAGTTCTTC	CASSLSSGSNLYEQFF
TRBV2	TRBJ1-2	.	15	TRBD1	TGTGCCAGCAGTGAAAGACAGGGTGTAGGGTATGGCTACACCTTC	CASSERQGVGYGYTF
TRBV6-6	TRBJ2-1	many	15	TRBD2	TGTGCCAGCAGCTACGAGCGGGAGTCCTACAATGAGCAGTTCTTC	CASSYERESYNEQFF
TRBV5-1	TRBJ1-1	.	12	.	TGCGCCAGCAGCTTGCTGGGGTCCGAAGCTTTCTTT	CASSLLGSEAFF
TRBV7-2	TRBJ2-3	.	14	.	TGTGCCAGCAGCGGACGGATTAGCACAGATACGCAGTATTTT	CASSGRISTDTQYF
TRBV29-1	TRBJ2-2	.	13	.	TGCAGCGTTGGACAGATCAACACCGGGGAGCTGTTTTTT	CSVGQINTGELFF